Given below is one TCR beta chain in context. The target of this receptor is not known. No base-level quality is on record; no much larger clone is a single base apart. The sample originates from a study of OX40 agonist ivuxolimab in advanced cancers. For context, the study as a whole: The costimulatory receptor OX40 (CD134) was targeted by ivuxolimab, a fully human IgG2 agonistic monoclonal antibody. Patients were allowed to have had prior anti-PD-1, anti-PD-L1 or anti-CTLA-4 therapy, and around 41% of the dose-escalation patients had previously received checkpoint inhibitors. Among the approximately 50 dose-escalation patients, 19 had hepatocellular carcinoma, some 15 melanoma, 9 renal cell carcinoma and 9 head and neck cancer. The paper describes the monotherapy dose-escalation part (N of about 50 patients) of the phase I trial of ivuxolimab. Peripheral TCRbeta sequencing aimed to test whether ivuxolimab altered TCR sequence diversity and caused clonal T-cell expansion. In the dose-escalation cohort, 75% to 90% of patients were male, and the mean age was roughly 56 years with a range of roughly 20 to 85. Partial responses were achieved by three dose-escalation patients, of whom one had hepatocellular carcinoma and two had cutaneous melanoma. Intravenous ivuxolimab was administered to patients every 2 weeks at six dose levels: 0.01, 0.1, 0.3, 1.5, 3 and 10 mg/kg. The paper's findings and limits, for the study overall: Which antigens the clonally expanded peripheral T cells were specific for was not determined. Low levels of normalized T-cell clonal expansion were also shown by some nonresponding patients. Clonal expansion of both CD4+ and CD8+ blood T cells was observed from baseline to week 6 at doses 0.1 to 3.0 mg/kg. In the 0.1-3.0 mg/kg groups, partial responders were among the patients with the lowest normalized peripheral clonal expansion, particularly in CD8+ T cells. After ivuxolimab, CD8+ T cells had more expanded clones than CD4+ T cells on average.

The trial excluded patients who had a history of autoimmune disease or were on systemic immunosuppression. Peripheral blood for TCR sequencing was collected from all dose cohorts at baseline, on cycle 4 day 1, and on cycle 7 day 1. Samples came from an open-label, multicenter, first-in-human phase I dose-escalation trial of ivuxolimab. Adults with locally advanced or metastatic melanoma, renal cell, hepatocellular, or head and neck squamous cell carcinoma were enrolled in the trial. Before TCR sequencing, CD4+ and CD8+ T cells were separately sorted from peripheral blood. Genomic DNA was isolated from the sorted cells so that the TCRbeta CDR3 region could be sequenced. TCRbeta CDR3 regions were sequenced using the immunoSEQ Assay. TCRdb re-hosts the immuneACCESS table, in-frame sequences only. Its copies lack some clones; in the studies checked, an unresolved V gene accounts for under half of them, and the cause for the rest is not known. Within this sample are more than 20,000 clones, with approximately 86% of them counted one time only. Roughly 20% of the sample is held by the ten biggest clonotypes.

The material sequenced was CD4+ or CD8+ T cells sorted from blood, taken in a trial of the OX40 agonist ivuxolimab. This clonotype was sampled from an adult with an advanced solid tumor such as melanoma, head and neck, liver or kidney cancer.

The sequenced DNA is TGTGCCACCTCCGGGCTAGCGGCCTCAAGGGATACGCAGTATTTT. This sequence encodes CATSGLAASRDTQYF. The chain is made from TRBV10-3 and TRBJ2-3, with 7 bases in between that match TRBD2. From cysteine to phenylalanine, the CDR3 is 15 amino acids long. Just CDR3 DNA is preserved here, 45 bases in frame from base 1. Trimmed from V: 10 bases; trimmed from J: 6 bases; junction bases lacking a gene match: 16. The germline V gene specifies ENHRY as CDR1 and SYGVKD as CDR2.